A selection of T cell receptor beta chains follows, all from one sample in a study of blood T cell repertoires in COVID-19. Clones were read by immunoSEQ multiplex PCR, and TCRdb kept only the in-frame ones, dropping some. The sample consists of some 25,000 clones, roughly 89% of them appearing once. Sequencing was performed on peripheral blood. These receptors were obtained from a man in his 70s with COVID-19, enrolled during active disease. Both conserved end residues are part of each CDR3. D genes are given only for firm matches. Expanded clones are given a class, and other clones once, few, many or no size at all.

size: -
V: TRBV30
D: -
J: TRBJ2-3
DNA: TGTGCCTGGAGTGGGCGGGGCACAGATACGCAGTATTTT
CDR3: CAWSGRGTDTQYF

size: -
V: TRBV7-9
D: -
J: TRBJ1-1
DNA: TGTGCCAGCAGCCTTTACCTCGGGAACACTGAAGCTTTCTTT
CDR3: CASSLYLGNTEAFF

size: few
V: TRBV9
D: TRBD2
J: TRBJ2-1
DNA: TGTGCCAGCAGCGTAGGACTAGCGGGGGGGCCTGGTGAGCAGTTCTTC
CDR3: CASSVGLAGGPGEQFF

size: once
V: TRBV18
D: TRBD1
J: TRBJ1-1
DNA: TGTGCCAGCTCCCGGATCGCGGGGGGACAGCCTGAAGCTTTCTTT
CDR3: CASSRIAGGQPEAFF

size: -
V: TRBV19
D: TRBD2
J: TRBJ2-2
DNA: TGTGCCAGTAAGGGACTAGCGGGAGGGTCCTGGGAGCTGTTTTTT
CDR3: CASKGLAGGSWELFF

size: -
V: TRBV19
D: TRBD1
J: TRBJ1-5
DNA: TGTGCCAGTAGTGCGAGACAGGGAACCCCGAGCAATCAGCCCCAGCATTTT
CDR3: CASSARQGTPSNQPQHF

size: -
V: TRBV18
D: -
J: TRBJ1-1
DNA: TGTGCCAGCTCACCCAGGGCTCCGAACACTGAAGCTTTCTTT
CDR3: CASSPRAPNTEAFF

size: -
V: TRBV27
D: -
J: TRBJ2-1
DNA: TGTGCCAGCAGTTTAAGGAGGGAGCGGAATGAGCAGTTCTTC
CDR3: CASSLRRERNEQFF

size: -
V: TRBV11-2
D: TRBD1
J: TRBJ1-6
DNA: TGTGCCAGCAGTTTCGGGACAGGGAATTCACCCCTCCACTTT
CDR3: CASSFGTGNSPLHF

size: -
V: TRBV29-1
D: -
J: TRBJ1-2
DNA: TGCAGCGTTGGGACCACGCGGGACAACTATGGCTACACCTTC
CDR3: CSVGTTRDNYGYTF

size: -
V: TRBV24-1
D: TRBD1
J: TRBJ1-2
DNA: TGTGCCACCTACCGGGACAGGGCCCTGGGCTACACCTTC
CDR3: CATYRDRALGYTF

size: -
V: TRBV5-1
D: -
J: TRBJ2-5
DNA: TGCGCCAGCAGCCTCCCTCCTAGCGCTAAAGAGACCCAGTACTTC
CDR3: CASSLPPSAKETQYF

size: -
V: TRBV6-1
D: -
J: TRBJ1-4
DNA: TGTGCCAGCAGTGACAATCACGCGGGGGCTGCAACTAATGAAAAACTGTTTTTT
CDR3: CASSDNHAGAATNEKLFF

size: -
V: TRBV7-9
D: TRBD1
J: TRBJ2-2
DNA: TGTGCCAGCAGCCCCGACAGGGTATACACCGGGGAGCTGTTTTTT
CDR3: CASSPDRVYTGELFF

size: -
V: TRBV6-5
D: -
J: TRBJ1-5
DNA: TGTGCCAGCAGTTACTCGCGGGGGGTCAATCAGCCCCAGCATTTT
CDR3: CASSYSRGVNQPQHF

size: few
V: TRBV7-2
D: -
J: TRBJ2-2
DNA: TGTGCCAGCAGCCTTCACACCGGGGAGCTGTTTTTT
CDR3: CASSLHTGELFF

size: -
V: TRBV7-8
D: TRBD1
J: TRBJ1-5
DNA: TGTGCCAGCAGCTACAGGGGAAATCAGCCCCAGCATTTT
CDR3: CASSYRGNQPQHF